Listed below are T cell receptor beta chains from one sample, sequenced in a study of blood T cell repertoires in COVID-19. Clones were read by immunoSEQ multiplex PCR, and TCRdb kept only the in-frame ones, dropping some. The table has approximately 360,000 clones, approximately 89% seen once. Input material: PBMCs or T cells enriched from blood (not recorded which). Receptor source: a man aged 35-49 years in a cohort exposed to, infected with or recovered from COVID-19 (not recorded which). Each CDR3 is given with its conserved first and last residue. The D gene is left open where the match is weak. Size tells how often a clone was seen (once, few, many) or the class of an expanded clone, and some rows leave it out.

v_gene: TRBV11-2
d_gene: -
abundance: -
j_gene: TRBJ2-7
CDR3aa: CASSLEGLLYEQYF
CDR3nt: TGTGCCAGCAGCTTAGAGGGACTTCTCTACGAGCAGTACTTC

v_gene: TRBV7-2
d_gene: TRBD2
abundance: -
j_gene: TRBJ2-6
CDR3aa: CASSSPGSGSVSGANVLTF
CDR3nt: TGTGCCAGCAGCTCCCCAGGTAGCGGGAGTGTTTCTGGGGCCAACGTCCTGACTTTC

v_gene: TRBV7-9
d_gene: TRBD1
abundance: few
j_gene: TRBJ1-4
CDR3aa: CASSVQGVDEKLFF
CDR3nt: TGTGCCAGCAGCGTACAGGGGGTGGATGAAAAACTGTTTTTT

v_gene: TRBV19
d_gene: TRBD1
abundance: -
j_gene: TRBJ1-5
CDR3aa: CASGGQGNQPQHF
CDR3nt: TGTGCCAGTGGGGGACAGGGCAATCAGCCCCAGCATTTT

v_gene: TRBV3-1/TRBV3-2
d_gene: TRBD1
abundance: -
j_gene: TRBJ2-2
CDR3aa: CASSPGQGATGELFF
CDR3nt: TGTGCCAGCAGCCCTGGACAGGGGGCAACCGGGGAGCTGTTTTTT

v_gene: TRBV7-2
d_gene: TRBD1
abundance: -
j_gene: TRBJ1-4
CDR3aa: CASSPDRVNEKLFF
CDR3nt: TGTGCCAGCAGCCCTGACAGGGTTAATGAAAAACTGTTTTTT

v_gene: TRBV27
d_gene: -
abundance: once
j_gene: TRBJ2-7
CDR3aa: CASSLTPSGMGSYEQYF
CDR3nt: TGTGCCAGCAGCCTCACCCCCAGCGGAATGGGCTCCTACGAGCAGTACTTC

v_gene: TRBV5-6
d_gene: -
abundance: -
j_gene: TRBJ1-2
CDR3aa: CASSLTGSYGYTF
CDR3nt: TGTGCCAGCAGCTTGACTGGGAGCTATGGCTACACCTTC

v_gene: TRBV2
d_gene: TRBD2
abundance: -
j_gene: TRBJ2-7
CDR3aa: CASSRPTSGKVHEQYF
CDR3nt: TGTGCCAGCAGTCGCCCTACTAGCGGGAAAGTCCACGAGCAGTACTTC

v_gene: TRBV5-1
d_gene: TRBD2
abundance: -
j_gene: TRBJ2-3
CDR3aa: CASSASGSADTQYF
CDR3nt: TGCGCCAGCAGCGCTAGCGGGAGTGCAGATACGCAGTATTTT

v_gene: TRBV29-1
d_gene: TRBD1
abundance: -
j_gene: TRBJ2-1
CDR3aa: CSASTGTGGARGEQFF
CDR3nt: TGCAGCGCCTCCACCGGGACAGGGGGTGCCCGGGGTGAGCAGTTCTTC

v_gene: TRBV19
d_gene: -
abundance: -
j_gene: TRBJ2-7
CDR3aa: CASSPTTGSYEQYF
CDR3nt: TGTGCCAGTAGTCCGACGACAGGCTCCTACGAGCAGTACTTC

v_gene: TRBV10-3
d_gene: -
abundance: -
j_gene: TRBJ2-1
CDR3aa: CAISVVSSYNEQFF
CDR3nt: TGTGCCATCAGTGTCGTTAGCTCCTACAATGAGCAGTTCTTC

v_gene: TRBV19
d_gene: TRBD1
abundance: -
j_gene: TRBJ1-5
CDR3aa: CASTRTGGNQPQHF
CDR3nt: TGTGCCAGTACCAGGACAGGGGGGAATCAGCCCCAGCATTTT

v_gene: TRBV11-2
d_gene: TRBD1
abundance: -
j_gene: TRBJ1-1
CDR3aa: CASSLEVSGTVKARGTEAFF
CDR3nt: TGTGCCAGCAGCTTAGAGGTTTCCGGGACAGTCAAGGCCAGGGGCACTGAAGCTTTCTTT

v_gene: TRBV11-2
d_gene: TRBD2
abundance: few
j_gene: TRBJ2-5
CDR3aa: CASSLVSGLEETQYF
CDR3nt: TGTGCCAGCAGCTTAGTGTCCGGACTAGAGGAGACCCAGTACTTC

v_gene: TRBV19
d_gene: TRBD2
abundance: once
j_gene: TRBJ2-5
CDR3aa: CASNPSGSQTQYF
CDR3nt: TGTGCCAGTAATCCTAGCGGGAGTCAGACCCAGTACTTC

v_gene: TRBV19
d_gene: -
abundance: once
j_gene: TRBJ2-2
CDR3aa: CASCGQINTGELFF
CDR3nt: TGTGCCAGTTGTGGGCAGATTAACACCGGGGAGCTGTTTTTT

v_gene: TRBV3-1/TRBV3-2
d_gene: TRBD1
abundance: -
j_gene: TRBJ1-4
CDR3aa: CASRKGQNNEKLFF
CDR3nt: TGTGCCAGCAGAAAGGGACAGAATAATGAAAAACTGTTTTTT

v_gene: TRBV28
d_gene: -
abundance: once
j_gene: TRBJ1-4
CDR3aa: CASSFRLNEKLFF
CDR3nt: TGTGCCAGCAGTTTCAGGTTAAATGAAAAACTGTTTTTT

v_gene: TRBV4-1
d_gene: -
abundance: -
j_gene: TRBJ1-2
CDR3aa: CASSQSSLSGDAGGYGYTF
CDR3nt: TGCGCCAGCAGCCAATCGTCCCTGTCGGGGGACGCCGGCGGATATGGCTACACCTTC

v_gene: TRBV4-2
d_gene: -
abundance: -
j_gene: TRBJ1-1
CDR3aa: CASSQDSKNTEAFF
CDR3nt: TGTGCCAGCAGCCAAGATTCAAAGAACACTGAAGCTTTCTTT

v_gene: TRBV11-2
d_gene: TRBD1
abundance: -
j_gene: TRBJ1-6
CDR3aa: CASSFQGANSPLHF
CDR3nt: TGTGCCAGCAGCTTTCAGGGGGCGAATTCACCCCTCCACTTT

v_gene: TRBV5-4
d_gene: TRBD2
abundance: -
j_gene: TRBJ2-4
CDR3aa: CASSRGTSGSGAKNIQYF
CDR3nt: TGTGCCAGCAGCCGCGGGACTAGCGGGAGTGGGGCCAAAAACATTCAGTACTTC

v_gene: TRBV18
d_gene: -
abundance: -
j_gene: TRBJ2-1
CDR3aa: CASSPLEDTRRNEQFF
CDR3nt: TGTGCCAGCTCACCACTTGAGGACACCCGTCGCAATGAGCAGTTCTTC

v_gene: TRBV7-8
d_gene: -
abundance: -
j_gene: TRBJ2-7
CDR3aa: CASSPRGAVGPYEQYF
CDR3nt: TGTGCCAGCAGCCCGCGAGGAGCGGTAGGCCCCTACGAGCAGTACTTC

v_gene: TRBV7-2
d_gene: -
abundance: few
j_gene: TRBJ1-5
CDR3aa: CASTFRAGANQPQHF
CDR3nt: TGTGCCAGCACCTTTAGGGCGGGGGCGAATCAGCCCCAGCATTTT

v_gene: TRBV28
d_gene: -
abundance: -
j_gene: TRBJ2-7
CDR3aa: CASSDTYEQYF
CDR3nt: TGTGCCAGCAGCGACACCTACGAGCAGTACTTC

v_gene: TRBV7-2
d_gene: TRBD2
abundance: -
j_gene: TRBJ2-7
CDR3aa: CASSSWTSGFSYEQYF
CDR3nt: TGTGCCAGCAGCTCCTGGACTAGCGGGTTCTCCTACGAGCAGTACTTC

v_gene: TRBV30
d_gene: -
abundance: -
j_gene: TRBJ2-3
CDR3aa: CAWSLSGPFTDTQYF
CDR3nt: TGTGCCTGGAGTCTTAGCGGTCCCTTCACAGATACGCAGTATTTT

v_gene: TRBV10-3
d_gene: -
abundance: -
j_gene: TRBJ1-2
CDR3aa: CAISESGAGKNYGYTF
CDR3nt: TGTGCCATCAGTGAGTCAGGAGCCGGAAAGAACTATGGCTACACTTTC

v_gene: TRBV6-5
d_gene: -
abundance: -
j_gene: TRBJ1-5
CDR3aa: CASSLGLINQPQHF
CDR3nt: TGTGCCAGCAGCCTCGGACTGATAAATCAGCCCCAGCATTTT

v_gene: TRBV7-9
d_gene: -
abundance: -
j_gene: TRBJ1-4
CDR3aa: CASSMRGGIDEKLFF
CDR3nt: TGTGCCAGCAGCATGCGGGGGGGCATAGATGAAAAACTGTTTTTT

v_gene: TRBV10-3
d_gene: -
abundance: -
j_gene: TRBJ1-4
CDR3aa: CAISEREVNEKLFF
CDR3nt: TGTGCCATCAGTGAGCGGGAGGTTAATGAAAAACTGTTTTTT

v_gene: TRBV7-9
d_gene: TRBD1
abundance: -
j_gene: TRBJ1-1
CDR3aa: CASSLVSGGNTEAFF
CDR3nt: TGTGCCAGCAGCTTAGTCTCAGGGGGGAACACTGAAGCTTTCTTT

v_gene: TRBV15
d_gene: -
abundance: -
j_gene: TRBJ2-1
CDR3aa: CATSRDRQVNNEQFF
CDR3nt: TGTGCCACCAGCAGAGATCGCCAGGTTAACAATGAGCAGTTCTTC

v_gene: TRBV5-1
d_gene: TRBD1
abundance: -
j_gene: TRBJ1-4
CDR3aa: CASSLAPPDRVEKLFF
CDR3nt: TGCGCCAGCAGCTTGGCCCCCCCTGACAGGGTAGAAAAACTGTTTTTT

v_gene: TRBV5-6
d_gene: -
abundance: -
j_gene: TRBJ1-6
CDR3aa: CASSVTGDSPLHF
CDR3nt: TGTGCCAGCAGCGTGACAGGAGATTCACCCCTCCACTTT

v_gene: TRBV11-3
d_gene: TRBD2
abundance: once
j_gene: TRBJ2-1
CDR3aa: CASSLSGSSYNEQFF
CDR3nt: TGTGCCAGCAGCTTAAGCGGGAGCTCCTACAATGAGCAGTTCTTC

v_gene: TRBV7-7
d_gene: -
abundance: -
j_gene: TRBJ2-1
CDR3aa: CASSLEPQSQANPPHNEQFF
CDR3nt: TGTGCCAGCAGCTTAGAGCCCCAGTCCCAGGCCAACCCCCCCCACAATGAGCAGTTCTTC

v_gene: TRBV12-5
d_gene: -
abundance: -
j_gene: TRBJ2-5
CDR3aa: CASGFGGSETQYF
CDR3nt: TGTGCTAGTGGTTTTGGAGGGTCGGAGACCCAGTACTTC

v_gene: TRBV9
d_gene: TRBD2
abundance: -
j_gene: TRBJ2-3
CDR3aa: CASSAQLAGYTDTQYF
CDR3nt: TGTGCCAGCAGCGCCCAACTAGCGGGATATACAGATACGCAGTATTTT

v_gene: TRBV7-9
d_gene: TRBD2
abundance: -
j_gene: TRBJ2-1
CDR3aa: CASSSTGLAGVEQFF
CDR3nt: TGTGCCAGCAGCTCCACGGGACTAGCGGGAGTTGAGCAGTTCTTC

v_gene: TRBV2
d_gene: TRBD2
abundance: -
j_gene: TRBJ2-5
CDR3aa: CASSSSGQETQYF
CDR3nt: TGTGCCAGCAGTTCTAGCGGCCAAGAGACCCAGTACTTC